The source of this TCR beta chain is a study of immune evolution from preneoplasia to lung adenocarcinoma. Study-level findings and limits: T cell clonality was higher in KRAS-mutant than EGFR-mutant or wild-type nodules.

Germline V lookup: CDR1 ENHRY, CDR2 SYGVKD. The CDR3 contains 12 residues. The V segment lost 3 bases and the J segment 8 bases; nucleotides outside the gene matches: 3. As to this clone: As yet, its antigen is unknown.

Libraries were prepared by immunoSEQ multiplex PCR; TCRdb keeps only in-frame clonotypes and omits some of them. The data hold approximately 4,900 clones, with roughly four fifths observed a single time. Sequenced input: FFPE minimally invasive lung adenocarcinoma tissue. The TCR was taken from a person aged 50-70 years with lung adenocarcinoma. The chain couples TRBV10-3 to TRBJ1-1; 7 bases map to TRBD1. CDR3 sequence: CAISEGQAEAFF. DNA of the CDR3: TGTGCCATCAGTGAAGGACAGGCCGAAGCTTTCTTT.